The next 20 T cell receptor beta chains were all read from a single sample in a study of blood T cell repertoires in COVID-19 (dated by TCRdb to 2020 to 2022). The method was the immunoSEQ multiplex PCR assay. TCRdb took over this immuneACCESS table, retaining in-frame rearrangements with V and J assigned. Such tables are incomplete; in checked studies, under half of the missing clones stem from an unresolved V gene, and the remainder is unexplained. Counted in this sample were about 480,000 clones; approximately 90% of them appeared once. The top ten clonotypes cover roughly 1.9% of the sample. Input material: PBMCs or T cells enriched from blood (not recorded which). These TCRs come from a middle-aged woman who had recovered from COVID-19.

The chain recombines TRBV5-6 with TRBJ1-2; TRBD1 matches 8 bases. The CDR3 extends over 14 amino acids. Germline trimming cut 5 bases from V and 4 bases from J; bases unmatched to any gene: 7. From germline, CDR1 is SGHDT and CDR2 YYEEEE. The DNA of the CDR3 is TGTGCCAGCAGTCGGACAGGGCACTTCTATGGCTACACCTTC. This encodes CASSRTGHFYGYTF.

This clone appeared a single time. The chain links TRBV11-2 to TRBJ2-1; D call uncertain. This CDR3 comprises 15 residues. V was pared by 5 bases and J by 8 bases, with 19 bases between. The germline V gene has CDR1 SGHAT and CDR2 FQNNGV. The CDR3 nucleotides are TGTGCCAGCAGCCCCCCCCGGGTCTTGCGTCATGAGCAGTTCTTC. This sequence encodes CASSPPRVLRHEQFF.

This clone was counted a single time. The rearrangement links TRBV24-1 to TRBJ1-2, with 8 bases that match TRBD1. Germline V gene sequence: CDR1 KGHDR, CDR2 SFDVKD. With 4 bases clipped from V and 10 bases from J, the junction kept 10 bases outside the gene matches. CDR3 length equals 14 residues. CDR3 sequence reads: CATSETDRESSYTF. Written as DNA, the CDR3 is TGTGCCACCAGTGAGACGGACAGGGAGAGCTCCTACACCTTC.

This chain links TRBV18 with TRBJ1-4, with TRBD1 identical over 8 bases. Trimming cost V 4 bases and J 8 bases; bases outside gene matches: 9. Germline V gene lookup returns CDR1 KGHSH and CDR2 LQKENI. The CDR3 has 15 residues. The CDR3 DNA follows: TGTGCCAGCTCACGACAGACAGGGGATGGCGAAAAACTGTTTTTT. Encoded protein: CASSRQTGDGEKLFF.

This chain uses TRBV27 with TRBJ2-1; 7 bases line up with TRBD2. The CDR3 totals 13 residues. CDR1 is MNHEY and CDR2 is SMNVEV in the germline V gene (reference sequence). V was clipped by 6 bases and J by 3 bases; unmatched bases: 2. The CDR3 nucleotides read TGTGCCAGCAGGCGGGAGTACTACAATGAGCAGTTCTTC. Translating gives CASRREYYNEQFF.

CDR3 loop: CATSDSGGSGNTIYF. The CDR3 DNA reads as TGTGCCACCAGTGATTCGGGGGGCTCTGGAAACACCATATATTTT. This rearrangement joins TRBV24-1 to TRBJ1-3; perhaps TRBD1 as D (5 bases). Trimming cost V 2 bases and J 0 bases, with 7 bases left between them. The germline gives CDR1 KGHDR, CDR2 SFDVKD. This CDR3 contains 15 residues.

This chain uses TRBV2 with TRBJ2-2, with D uncertain. The CDR3 is 12 residues long. V lost 6 bases and J lost 6, with 8 bases in between. Per germline, CDR1 SNHLY and CDR2 FYNNEI. CDR3 bases: TGTGCCAGCAGCCTCTCGTCCGGGGAGCTGTTTTTT. Its protein is CASSLSSGELFF.

The chain is built from TRBV18 and TRBJ2-7, with D possibly being TRBD2 (6 bases). Germline lookup yields CDR1 KGHSH and CDR2 LQKENI. CDR3 length: 15 residues. Trimming took 0 bases from V and 3 from J, leaving 12 bases between them. The CDR3 region has the DNA TGTGCCAGCTCACCACCTTTTCGGAGGGACTACGAGCAGTACTTC. This gives the protein CASSPPFRRDYEQYF.

This chain links TRBV4-2 with TRBJ2-2; 10 positions agree with TRBD1. Trimming removed 3 bases from V and 7 bases from J; junction bases left unmatched: 8. Germline-derived CDR1 and CDR2 are LGHNA and YNFKEQ. The CDR3 length is 16 residues. CDR3 protein: CASSHRDRGKGGELFF. The CDR3 coding sequence is TGTGCCAGCAGCCACCGGGACAGGGGCAAGGGCGGGGAGCTGTTTTTT.

In DNA form, the CDR3 reads TGTGCCAGCAGCCCCCACGGGACAGCAGGAAACACCATATATTTT. Its translation is CASSPHGTAGNTIYF. V and J are TRBV11-3 and TRBJ1-3; 7 nucleotides align to TRBD1. This CDR3 region has 15 residues. Germline V lookup: CDR1 SGHNT, CDR2 YENEEA. V gave up 5 bases and J gave up 4 bases; unmatched junction bases: 8.

The chain couples TRBV19 to TRBJ2-1; perhaps TRBD1 as D (6 bases). CDR1 and CDR2 (germline): LNHDA, SQIVND (reference sequence). CDR3 size: 16 residues. The V end lost 3 bases, the J end lost 0 bases, and 12 bases lay between the germline ends. The CDR3 nucleotides are TGTGCCAGTAGTATTCGGACAGACCCCTCCTACAATGAGCAGTTCTTC. The encoded protein is CASSIRTDPSYNEQFF.

This clone came up a few times. The chain links TRBV10-2 to TRBJ2-7; 8 bases line up with TRBD2. The V segment lost 5 bases and the J segment 7 bases; nucleotides outside the gene matches: 10. The germline CDR1 and CDR2 sequences are WSHSY and SAAADI. The CDR3 runs to 14 residues. The chain's CDR3 is CASSSGRAVREQYF. The CDR3 DNA sequence: TGCGCCAGCAGTTCCGGGAGGGCCGTCCGTGAGCAGTACTTC.

This clone came up a few times. This chain connects TRBV6-1 to TRBJ2-7; 9 nucleotides align to TRBD1. The CDR3 covers 14 residues. With V trimmed by 1 base and J by 4 bases, 2 bases remained unmatched. The germline V gene has CDR1 MNHNS and CDR2 SASEGT. CDR3 sequence (DNA): TGTGCCAGCAGTGAAGGAGACAGGGGGTACGAGCAGTACTTC. The encoded protein is CASSEGDRGYEQYF.

The rearrangement links TRBV9 to TRBJ2-7, with D perhaps TRBD1 (6 bases). This CDR3 is 13 amino acids long. V lost 0 bases and J 6 bases, leaving 10 bases between the germline ends. Germline-derived CDR1 and CDR2 are SGDLS and YYNGEE. The CDR3 loop is CASSVGTVGEQYF. In DNA form, the CDR3 reads TGTGCCAGCAGCGTAGGGACAGTCGGCGAGCAGTACTTC.

This clone was observed a single time. The chain combines TRBV5-1 with TRBJ1-1; the match to TRBD1 covers 10 bases. This CDR3 contains 17 residues. CDR1 is SGHRS, CDR2 YFSETQ, per germline. With 4 bases clipped from V and 0 bases from J, the junction kept 9 bases outside the gene matches. The CDR3 reads CASSRDRGLHMNTEAFF. In nucleotides, the CDR3 is TGCGCCAGCAGCCGCGACAGGGGGCTACATATGAACACTGAAGCTTTCTTT.

The chain is built from TRBV6-6 and TRBJ2-5, with TRBD1 as a possible D gene (6 bases). V shed 6 bases and J shed 5 bases, with 16 bases lying between them. Germline assignment: CDR1 MNHNY and CDR2 SVGAGI (reference sequence). This CDR3 contains 14 residues. DNA for the CDR3: TGTGCCAGCAGCCGATCGACAGGCCCGGAGACCCAGTACTTC. Residues: CASSRSTGPETQYF.

The chain employs TRBV5-1 and TRBJ1-2, with TRBD1 identical over 9 bases. This CDR3 region has 14 residues. The junction had 8 bases not matched to a gene; V was cut back by 4 bases and J by 7 bases. CDR1 SGHRS and CDR2 YFSETQ come from the germline V gene. CDR3 DNA: TGCGCCAGCAGCACGATGGACAGGGGAACTGGCTACACCTTC. This gives the protein CASSTMDRGTGYTF.

This clone was counted once. This chain links TRBV27 with TRBJ1-5; tentative D call: TRBD1 (5 bases). Germline CDR1 and CDR2: MNHEY and SMNVEV (reference sequence). CDR3 length equals 15 residues. Trimming stripped 1 base from V and 0 bases from J, with 7 bases between. CDR3 protein: CASSLFQGSNQPQHF. The CDR3 nucleotides read TGTGCCAGCAGTTTATTCCAGGGTAGCAATCAGCCCCAGCATTTT.

This clone was seen just once. This chain joins TRBV19 and TRBJ2-6; the D is unclear. Per the germline V gene, CDR1 is LNHDA and CDR2 is SQIVND (reference sequence). The CDR3 loop spans 14 amino acids. Trimming stripped 2 bases from V and 1 base from J, with 3 bases between. The CDR3 is CASSIQSGANVLTF. Here the CDR3 DNA reads TGTGCCAGTAGTATACAGTCTGGGGCCAACGTCCTGACTTTC.

The chain uses TRBV5-6 and TRBJ1-6; tentative D call: TRBD1 (5 bases). The CDR3 is 14 amino acids. Germline CDR1 and CDR2: SGHDT and YYEEEE. Trimming left V 4 bases short and J 8 bases short, with 13 bases between. CDR3 nucleotide sequence: TGTGCCAGCAGCGGGAATAGGGGCTATTCACCCCTCCACTTT. Residues: CASSGNRGYSPLHF.